This T cell receptor (beta chain) was identified in a study of blood T cell repertoires in COVID-19. The protocol was immunoSEQ multiplex PCR, while the TCRdb copy is restricted to in-frame clones and leaves out a portion. The table shows some 180,000 clones, with 84% occurring only once. Sequenced: peripheral blood. The clonotype originates from a woman older than 75 with COVID-19, enrolled during active disease.

CDR3 residues: CAISSGFSGNTIYF. The CDR3, as DNA: TGTGCCATCAGTAGTGGCTTCTCTGGAAACACCATATATTTT. J is TRBJ1-3 and V is TRBV10-3; D is undetermined. V dropped 5 bases and J dropped 0 bases, with 8 bases sitting between them. This CDR3 has 14 amino acids. Germline CDR1 reads ENHRY; CDR2 reads SYGVKD.